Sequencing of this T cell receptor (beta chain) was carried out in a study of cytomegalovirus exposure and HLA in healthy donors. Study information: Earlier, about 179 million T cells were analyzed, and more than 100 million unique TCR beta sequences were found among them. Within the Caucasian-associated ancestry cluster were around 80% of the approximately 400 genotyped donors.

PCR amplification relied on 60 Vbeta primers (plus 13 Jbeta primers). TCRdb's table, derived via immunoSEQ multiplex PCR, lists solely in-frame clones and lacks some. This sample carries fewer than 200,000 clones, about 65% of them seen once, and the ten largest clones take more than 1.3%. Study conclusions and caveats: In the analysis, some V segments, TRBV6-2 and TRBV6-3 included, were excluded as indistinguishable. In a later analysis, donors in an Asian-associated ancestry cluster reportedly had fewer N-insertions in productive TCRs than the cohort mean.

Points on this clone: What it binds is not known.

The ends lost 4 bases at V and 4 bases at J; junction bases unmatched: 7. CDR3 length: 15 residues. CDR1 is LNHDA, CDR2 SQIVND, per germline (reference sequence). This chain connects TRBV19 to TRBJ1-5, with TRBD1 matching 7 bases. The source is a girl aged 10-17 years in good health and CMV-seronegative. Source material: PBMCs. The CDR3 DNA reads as TGTGCCAGTAGTAGCTTTGGGACAGCGAATCAGCCCCAGCATTTT. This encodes CASSSFGTANQPQHF. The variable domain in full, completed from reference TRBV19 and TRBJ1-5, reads DGGITQSPKYLFRKEGQNVTLSCEQNLNHDAMYWYRQDPGQGLRLIYYSQIVNDFQKGDIAEGYSVSREKKESFPLTVTSAQKNPTAFYLCASSSFGTANQPQHFGDGTRLSIL.